Listed below are T cell receptor beta chains from one sample, sequenced in a study of blood T cell repertoires in COVID-19. Some clones are missing from TCRdb's copy, which holds only in-frame ones; the method was immunoSEQ multiplex PCR. The table shows around 65,000 clones, with under 85% occurring only once. Material for sequencing was peripheral blood. These receptors were taken from a woman aged 80 or over with active or convalescent COVID-19. CDR3s include the opening cysteine and the closing phenylalanine or tryptophan. Each record gives: V gene, D gene, clone size, J gene, CDR3 protein, CDR3 DNA. The D gene is left open where the match is weak. For some rows the clone size is stated as once, few or many, or as a class when expanded; others skip it.

V gene: TRBV7-3
D gene: NA
clone size: few
J gene: TRBJ1-2
CDR3 protein: CASSFQSYGYTF
CDR3 DNA: TGTGCCAGCAGCTTCCAGTCTTATGGCTACACCTTC

V gene: TRBV5-6
D gene: TRBD1
clone size: once
J gene: TRBJ1-1
CDR3 protein: CASSLVTGGEAFF
CDR3 DNA: TGTGCCAGCAGCTTGGTAACAGGGGGTGAAGCTTTCTTT

V gene: TRBV5-6
D gene: NA
clone size: NA
J gene: TRBJ2-5
CDR3 protein: CASSLGQLETQYF
CDR3 DNA: TGTGCCAGCAGCTTAGGACAGTTGGAGACCCAGTACTTC

V gene: TRBV4-1
D gene: TRBD1
clone size: once
J gene: TRBJ1-1
CDR3 protein: CASSQTKEDPRQGEAFF
CDR3 DNA: TGCGCCAGCAGCCAAACCAAGGAAGACCCCCGACAGGGTGAAGCTTTCTTT

V gene: TRBV5-1
D gene: TRBD1
clone size: NA
J gene: TRBJ2-2
CDR3 protein: CASSSDRGHTGELFF
CDR3 DNA: TGCGCCAGCAGTTCCGACAGGGGGCACACCGGGGAGCTGTTTTTT

V gene: TRBV19
D gene: NA
clone size: NA
J gene: TRBJ1-1
CDR3 protein: CASSISWAPEAFF
CDR3 DNA: TGTGCCAGTAGTATATCGTGGGCGCCTGAAGCTTTCTTT

V gene: TRBV19
D gene: NA
clone size: once
J gene: TRBJ1-1
CDR3 protein: CASSLWGGDGTEAFF
CDR3 DNA: TGTGCCAGTAGCCTCTGGGGAGGGGATGGCACTGAAGCTTTCTTT

V gene: TRBV2
D gene: TRBD1
clone size: NA
J gene: TRBJ1-2
CDR3 protein: CASHQLDRGGGYTF
CDR3 DNA: TGTGCCAGCCATCAACTAGACAGGGGAGGTGGCTACACCTTC

V gene: TRBV23-1
D gene: NA
clone size: NA
J gene: TRBJ2-3
CDR3 protein: CASSQCLRTQNTDTQYF
CDR3 DNA: TGCGCCAGCAGTCAATGCTTGCGGACACAAAACACAGATACGCAGTATTTT

V gene: TRBV10-2
D gene: NA
clone size: NA
J gene: TRBJ2-5
CDR3 protein: CASGGGRGHQETQYF
CDR3 DNA: TGCGCCAGCGGGGGGGGGCGGGGGCACCAAGAGACCCAGTACTTC

V gene: TRBV5-4
D gene: TRBD1
clone size: NA
J gene: TRBJ1-1
CDR3 protein: CASSSRQGSNTEAFF
CDR3 DNA: TGTGCCAGCAGCAGCAGACAGGGTTCGAACACTGAAGCTTTCTTT

V gene: TRBV2
D gene: NA
clone size: few
J gene: TRBJ2-2
CDR3 protein: CASSVGQLTGELFF
CDR3 DNA: TGTGCCAGCAGTGTGGGACAACTCACCGGGGAGCTGTTTTTT

V gene: TRBV6-5
D gene: TRBD2
clone size: NA
J gene: TRBJ2-1
CDR3 protein: CASSWGGNEQFF
CDR3 DNA: TGTGCCAGCAGTTGGGGGGGCAATGAGCAGTTCTTC

V gene: TRBV18
D gene: NA
clone size: NA
J gene: TRBJ1-6
CDR3 protein: CASSPMESSYNSPLHF
CDR3 DNA: TGTGCCAGCTCACCCATGGAGAGCTCCTATAATTCACCCCTCCACTTT

V gene: TRBV6-1
D gene: NA
clone size: NA
J gene: TRBJ1-2
CDR3 protein: CASSESGGQGNIGYGYTF
CDR3 DNA: TGTGCCAGCAGTGAATCTGGTGGCCAGGGGAACATCGGCTATGGCTACACCTTC

V gene: TRBV5-1
D gene: TRBD1
clone size: NA
J gene: TRBJ1-2
CDR3 protein: CASRQDRGEVRGYTF
CDR3 DNA: TGCGCCAGCAGGCAGGACAGGGGAGAGGTCCGCGGCTACACCTTC

V gene: TRBV7-3
D gene: TRBD1
clone size: medium-sized
J gene: TRBJ1-1
CDR3 protein: CASSPYPGQGTEAFF
CDR3 DNA: TGTGCCAGCAGCCCGTACCCGGGACAGGGCACTGAAGCTTTCTTT

V gene: TRBV7-7
D gene: NA
clone size: NA
J gene: TRBJ1-4
CDR3 protein: CASSLSGPQSLATNEKLFF
CDR3 DNA: TGTGCTAGCAGCTTATCGGGTCCACAAAGCCTTGCAACTAATGAAAAACTGTTTTTT

V gene: TRBV6-6
D gene: NA
clone size: once
J gene: TRBJ2-7
CDR3 protein: CASSYSRRGSSYEQYF
CDR3 DNA: TGTGCCAGCAGTTACTCGAGGCGGGGAAGCTCCTACGAGCAGTACTTC

V gene: TRBV6-6
D gene: NA
clone size: NA
J gene: TRBJ1-1
CDR3 protein: CASSSPRLENTEAFF
CDR3 DNA: TGTGCCAGCAGTTCCCCTCGACTGGAGAACACTGAAGCTTTCTTT

V gene: TRBV6-2/TRBV6-3
D gene: NA
clone size: NA
J gene: TRBJ1-1
CDR3 protein: CASSYTPMNTEAFF
CDR3 DNA: TGTGCCAGCAGTTATACACCCATGAACACTGAAGCTTTCTTT

V gene: TRBV29-1
D gene: NA
clone size: NA
J gene: TRBJ2-2
CDR3 protein: CSVDGGSGELFF
CDR3 DNA: TGCAGCGTTGACGGGGGAAGCGGGGAGCTGTTTTTT

V gene: TRBV5-1
D gene: NA
clone size: NA
J gene: TRBJ1-5
CDR3 protein: CASSPAGGLADQPQHF
CDR3 DNA: TGCGCCAGCAGCCCGGCGGGGGGGCTTGCGGATCAGCCCCAGCATTTT

V gene: TRBV9
D gene: NA
clone size: NA
J gene: TRBJ1-1
CDR3 protein: CASSVGLLQGRSEAFF
CDR3 DNA: TGTGCCAGCAGCGTAGGTTTACTCCAGGGGCGGAGTGAAGCTTTCTTT

V gene: TRBV5-4
D gene: NA
clone size: NA
J gene: TRBJ1-3
CDR3 protein: CASSRSGSGNTIYF
CDR3 DNA: TGTGCCAGCAGCCGCTCCGGCTCTGGAAACACCATATATTTT

V gene: TRBV11-3
D gene: NA
clone size: once
J gene: TRBJ1-4
CDR3 protein: CASSLMGGTNEKLFF
CDR3 DNA: TGTGCCAGCAGCTTAATGGGGGGTACTAATGAAAAACTGTTTTTT

V gene: TRBV2
D gene: NA
clone size: NA
J gene: TRBJ1-1
CDR3 protein: CASSEMGRGTEAFF
CDR3 DNA: TGTGCCAGCAGTGAAATGGGGAGAGGGACTGAAGCTTTCTTT

V gene: TRBV5-5
D gene: NA
clone size: NA
J gene: TRBJ1-1
CDR3 protein: CASSPSQGQTNTEAFF
CDR3 DNA: TGTGCCAGCAGCCCATCCCAAGGACAGACGAACACTGAAGCTTTCTTT

V gene: TRBV5-1
D gene: NA
clone size: NA
J gene: TRBJ2-2
CDR3 protein: CASSLDTNTGELFF
CDR3 DNA: TGCGCCAGCAGCTTGGACACGAACACCGGGGAGCTGTTTTTT

V gene: TRBV5-8
D gene: TRBD1
clone size: NA
J gene: TRBJ1-1
CDR3 protein: CASNLQGTNTEAFF
CDR3 DNA: TGTGCCAGCAATTTACAGGGGACGAACACTGAAGCTTTCTTT

V gene: TRBV3-1/TRBV3-2
D gene: NA
clone size: NA
J gene: TRBJ2-1
CDR3 protein: CASSQDRASAYNEQFF
CDR3 DNA: TGTGCCAGCAGCCAAGATCGTGCTAGCGCGTACAATGAGCAGTTCTTC

V gene: TRBV5-4
D gene: NA
clone size: NA
J gene: TRBJ2-2
CDR3 protein: CASSVKAGSNTGELFF
CDR3 DNA: TGTGCCAGCAGCGTTAAGGCGGGGTCCAACACCGGGGAGCTGTTTTTT

V gene: TRBV11-3
D gene: NA
clone size: NA
J gene: TRBJ2-5
CDR3 protein: CASSLQGSETQYF
CDR3 DNA: TGTGCCAGCAGCTTACAGGGGAGTGAGACCCAGTACTTC

V gene: TRBV19
D gene: TRBD1
clone size: NA
J gene: TRBJ1-5
CDR3 protein: CASSKGQSNQPQHF
CDR3 DNA: TGTGCCAGTAGTAAGGGACAGAGCAATCAGCCCCAGCATTTT

V gene: TRBV4-1
D gene: NA
clone size: NA
J gene: TRBJ1-2
CDR3 protein: CASSQRENYGYTF
CDR3 DNA: TGCGCCAGCAGCCAAAGAGAGAACTATGGCTACACCTTC

V gene: TRBV9
D gene: NA
clone size: NA
J gene: TRBJ1-2
CDR3 protein: CASSASNREGYTF
CDR3 DNA: TGTGCCAGCAGCGCTTCAAACAGGGAAGGCTACACCTTC

V gene: TRBV12-3/TRBV12-4
D gene: TRBD1
clone size: NA
J gene: TRBJ1-2
CDR3 protein: CATGDSNYGYTF
CDR3 DNA: TGTGCCACCGGGGACAGTAACTATGGCTACACCTTC

V gene: TRBV7-6
D gene: NA
clone size: NA
J gene: TRBJ2-2
CDR3 protein: CASSLDLSTGELFF
CDR3 DNA: TGTGCCAGCAGCTTAGACCTGAGCACCGGGGAGCTGTTTTTT